What follows is one T cell receptor beta chain and its context. Its antigen is undetermined. The sample is drawn from a study of radiotherapy plus CTLA-4 blockade in lung cancer. Background on the study: Disease control was achieved by over 30% of patients, and objective responses by about 17%.

TCRdb's table, derived via immunoSEQ multiplex PCR, lists solely in-frame clones and lacks some. The sample yields 25,000 to 35,000 clones, around 73% seen once. Trimming took off 0 bases at V and 7 bases at J, with 16 bases between the two ends. The CDR3 spans 15 residues. Germline values: CDR1 SGHKS, CDR2 YYEKEE (reference sequence). General study results and limits: Radiotherapy plus ipilimumab was followed by expansion in blood of tumor-derived TCR clones.

The sequence came from a human donor with non-small cell lung cancer who had stable disease on radiotherapy plus ipilimumab. V usage is TRBV5-5 and J usage is TRBJ1-2; weak D call: TRBD1 (5 bases). This specimen consisted of peripheral blood, obtained from a patient treated with radiotherapy plus ipilimumab. The CDR3 loop is CASSLAVQGLGGYTF. The CDR3 nucleotides are TGTGCCAGCAGCTTGGCCGTTCAGGGCTTGGGTGGCTACACCTTC.